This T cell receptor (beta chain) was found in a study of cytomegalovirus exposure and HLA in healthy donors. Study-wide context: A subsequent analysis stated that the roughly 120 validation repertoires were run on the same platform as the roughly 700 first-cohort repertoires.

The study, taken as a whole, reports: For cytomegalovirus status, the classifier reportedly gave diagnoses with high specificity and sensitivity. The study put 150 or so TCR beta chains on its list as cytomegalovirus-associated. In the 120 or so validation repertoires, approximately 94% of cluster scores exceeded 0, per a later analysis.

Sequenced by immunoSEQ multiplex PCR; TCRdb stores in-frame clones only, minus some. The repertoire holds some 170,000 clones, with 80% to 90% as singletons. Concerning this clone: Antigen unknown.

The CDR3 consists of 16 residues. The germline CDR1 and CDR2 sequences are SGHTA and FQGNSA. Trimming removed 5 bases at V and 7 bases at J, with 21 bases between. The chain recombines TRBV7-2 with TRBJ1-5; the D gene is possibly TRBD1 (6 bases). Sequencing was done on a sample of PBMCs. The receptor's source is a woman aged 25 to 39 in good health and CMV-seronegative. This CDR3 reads CASSRRTTGRGQPQHF. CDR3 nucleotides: TGTGCCAGCAGCCGAAGAACGACAGGCCGAGGACAGCCCCAGCATTTT.